These 27 T cell receptor beta chains originate from one sample sequenced in a study of technical replicates of blood from several donors. Assay: immunoSEQ multiplex PCR; the TCRdb copy retains only in-frame clones and omits some. The sample holds about 13,000 clones, approximately 86% seen once. Sequenced material: PBMCs. The receptors originated from a human donor in good health.

The count of this clone is one. V gene TRBV5-1 combines with J gene TRBJ2-7; 11 bases map to TRBD2. After removal of 2 bases from V and 11 bases from J, the junction contained 12 bases not matched to a gene. This CDR3 has 15 residues. Per germline, CDR1 SGHRS and CDR2 YFSETQ. The CDR3 bases are TGCGCCAGCAGCTTTACAGGGGCGCTGGGACTAGCGGAGTACTTC. Its translation: CASSFTGALGLAEYF.

The J gene is TRBJ2-5, the V gene TRBV5-6; 10 positions match TRBD1. The V and J ends lost 3 bases and 5 bases, in that order; junction bases with no gene match: 7. The CDR3 is 15 amino acids. Looked up from germline, CDR1 is SGHDT and CDR2 is YYEEEE. CDR3: CASSSPTGGWETQYF. DNA for the CDR3: TGTGCCAGCAGCTCCCCGACAGGGGGCTGGGAGACCCAGTACTTC.

V and J are TRBV2 and TRBJ2-1; 14 bases line up with TRBD2. The germline CDR1 and CDR2 sequences are SNHLY and FYNNEI. Losses at the gene ends were 6 bases for V and 7 bases for J; bases not matched to a gene: 8. This CDR3 contains 16 residues. The CDR3 is CASRGTSGSRSNEQFF. For the CDR3, the DNA is TGTGCCAGCAGGGGGACTAGCGGGAGTAGGAGTAATGAGCAGTTCTTC. The entire variable domain, with the rest obtained from reference TRBV2 and TRBJ2-1, is as follows: EPEVTQTPSHQVTQMGQEVILRCVPISNHLYFYWYRQILGQKVEFLVSFYNNEISEKSEIFDDQFSVERPDGSNFTLKIRSTKLEDSAMYFCASRGTSGSRSNEQFFGPGTRLTVL.

The CDR3 DNA is TGTGCCAGCTCACCCCTGGTCACTAGCGGGAGCCCTACAGATACGCAGTATTTT. It specifies CASSPLVTSGSPTDTQYF. The chain recombines TRBV18 with TRBJ2-3; TRBD2 matches at 11 bases. The junction had 11 bases not matched to a gene; V was cut back by 3 bases and J by 3 bases. Germline V lookup: CDR1 KGHSH, CDR2 LQKENI. The CDR3 runs 18 residues.

The rearrangement links TRBV7-8 to TRBJ1-5; tentatively, D is TRBD1 (5 bases). Germline-derived CDR1 and CDR2 are SGHVS and FQNEAQ. The V end was cut by 2 bases, the J end by 7 bases, with 21 bases between. The CDR3 runs 17 residues. This chain's CDR3 is CASSLFRAGLTRQPQHF. CDR3 nucleotides: TGTGCCAGCAGCTTATTCCGCGCGGGACTAACTCGCCAGCCCCAGCATTTT.

This chain joins TRBV30 and TRBJ1-1, with D tentatively TRBD1 (5 bases). Trimming left V 0 bases short and J 6 bases short, with 17 bases between. The germline gives CDR1 GTSNPN, CDR2 SVGIG (reference sequence). This CDR3 is 15 amino acids long. Here the CDR3 DNA reads TGTGCCTGGAGTGTATATCGGGGGGGAAACGCTGAAGCTTTCTTT. Its protein product is CAWSVYRGGNAEAFF.

V gene TRBV30 combines with J gene TRBJ1-4; 9 nucleotides align to TRBD1. CDR3 length equals 15 residues. V dropped 4 bases and J dropped 3; count of bases not matched to a gene: 6. Germline V gene lookup returns CDR1 GTSNPN and CDR2 SVGIG (reference sequence). The CDR3 DNA follows: TGTGCCTGGATCGAACAGGGGGCGGCTAATGAAAAACTGTTTTTT. It specifies CAWIEQGAANEKLFF.

The CDR3 region has the DNA TGTGCCAGCAGCCCTACTAGCGGGGGCTACGAGCAGTACTTC. Its protein product is CASSPTSGGYEQYF. The rearrangement uses TRBV5-4 and TRBJ2-7; 11 bases are shared with TRBD2. Losses at the gene ends were 4 bases for V and 3 bases for J; bases not matched to a gene: 3. Germline V gene lookup returns CDR1 SGHNT and CDR2 YYREEE (reference sequence). This CDR3 is built from 14 residues.

This clone was seen a few times. The rearrangement joins TRBV30 to TRBJ2-2; 9 nucleotides agree with TRBD1. The CDR3 length is 14 residues. Germline lookup yields CDR1 GTSNPN and CDR2 SVGIG (reference sequence). Trimming took 1 base from V and 5 from J; bases not matched to a gene: 2. The chain's CDR3 is CAWSAGQGTGELFF. CDR3 bases: TGTGCCTGGAGTGCCGGACAGGGGACCGGGGAGCTGTTTTTT.

The chain links TRBV2 to TRBJ2-7; 9 bases match TRBD2. The trim removed 4 bases at V and 1 base at J, leaving 20 bases unmatched. Germline-derived CDR1 and CDR2 are SNHLY and FYNNEI. The CDR3 totals 20 residues. This CDR3 reads CASSGDRVTPSGRPSYEQYF. The CDR3 region has the DNA TGTGCCAGCAGTGGAGACAGGGTTACCCCCAGCGGGAGGCCTTCCTACGAGCAGTACTTC.

V usage is TRBV6-6 and J usage is TRBJ2-5; D gene ambiguous. V lost 0 bases to trimming and J lost 5 bases, with 4 bases between them. Germline CDR1 and CDR2: MNHNY and SVGAGI (reference sequence). This CDR3 has 12 residues. The CDR3 loop reads CASSYSRETQYF. The CDR3 coding sequence is TGTGCCAGCAGTTACTCGAGGGAGACCCAGTACTTC.

The chain couples TRBV23-1 to TRBJ2-3, with a weak D call TRBD1 (6 bases). TRBV23-1 is sorted into the ORF group, with uncertain function. V dropped 4 bases and J dropped 0 bases, with 23 bases sitting between them. This CDR3 contains 19 residues. The chain's CDR3 is CASSRIAPAGTLSTDTQYF. For the CDR3, the DNA is TGCGCCAGCAGTCGGATCGCCCCTGCCGGGACACTGAGCACAGATACGCAGTATTTT.

The rearrangement uses TRBV27 and TRBJ2-1, with D possibly matching TRBD1 (7 bases). The length of the CDR3 is 15 residues. The V end lost 8 bases, the J end lost 8 bases, and 22 bases lay between the germline ends. Germline CDR1 and CDR2: MNHEY and SMNVEV (reference sequence). The CDR3 spells CASQPRGQGGDEQFF. DNA of the CDR3: TGTGCCAGCCAACCTAGGGGGCAGGGCGGGGATGAGCAGTTCTTC.

The chain has TRBV4-2 and TRBJ1-5; a possible D gene is TRBD1 (5 bases). The CDR3 is 15 residues long. Looked up from germline, CDR1 is LGHNA and CDR2 is YNFKEQ. Trimming took off 2 bases at V and 3 bases at J, with 11 bases between the two ends. The CDR3 DNA follows: TGTGCCAGCAGCCAACAAGGAGGGGACAATCAGCCCCAGCATTTT. Protein sequence: CASSQQGGDNQPQHF.

The chain combines TRBV19 with TRBJ2-1; 7 nucleotides agree with TRBD2. V was pared by 4 bases and J by 0 bases, with 9 bases of the junction left unmatched. This CDR3 comprises 17 residues. In germline, CDR1 is LNHDA, CDR2 SQIVND (reference sequence). The CDR3 loop reads CASSKVAGGSSYNEQFF. In DNA, the CDR3 is TGTGCCAGTAGTAAAGTAGCTGGCGGGAGCTCCTACAATGAGCAGTTCTTC.

The CDR3 loop is CASSPGQGADTQYF. The CDR3 DNA reads as TGTGCCAGCAGTCCGGGACAGGGTGCAGATACGCAGTATTTT. This chain links TRBV2 with TRBJ2-3; the match to TRBD1 covers 9 bases. The germline CDR1 and CDR2 sequences are SNHLY and FYNNEI. V trimming: 5 bases; J trimming: 4 bases; junction bases outside the gene matches: 4. The CDR3 consists of 14 residues.

This chain links TRBV19 with TRBJ2-7, with D maybe TRBD2 (5 bases). Germline lookup yields CDR1 LNHDA and CDR2 SQIVND (reference sequence). Trimming left V 5 bases short and J 3 bases short, with 8 bases between. This CDR3 spans 12 amino acids. As DNA, the CDR3 is TGTGCCAGTAGTGTCGGGGTCTACGAGCAGTACTTC. Translating it yields CASSVGVYEQYF. Supplemented by reference TRBV19 and TRBJ2-7, the full variable domain reads DGGITQSPKYLFRKEGQNVTLSCEQNLNHDAMYWYRQDPGQGLRLIYYSQIVNDFQKGDIAEGYSVSREKKESFPLTVTSAQKNPTAFYLCASSVGVYEQYFGPGTRLTVT.

This clone appeared a single time. The chain combines TRBV19 with TRBJ2-1; TRBD2 agrees at 10 bases. Germline V gives CDR1 LNHDA, CDR2 SQIVND (reference sequence). CDR3 size: 16 residues. Trimming cost V 4 bases and J 2 bases; bases outside gene matches: 5. CDR3 sequence reads: CASSKWTSGTYNEQFF. The CDR3 DNA follows: TGTGCCAGTAGTAAATGGACTAGCGGCACCTACAATGAGCAGTTCTTC.

The chain carries TRBV27 and TRBJ2-3; a weak D match, TRBD2 (7 bases). V was cut by 3 bases and J by 5 bases, with 12 bases left in between. Germline CDR1 is MNHEY and CDR2 is SMNVEV (reference sequence). The CDR3 contains 14 residues. This CDR3 is CASSFAGAVDTQYF. As DNA, the CDR3 is TGTGCCAGCAGTTTCGCGGGGGCGGTAGATACGCAGTATTTT.

CDR3 nucleotide sequence: TGTGCCAGCAGTGAATACGGGGGGGCCCAGGTGACGCAGTATTTT. This encodes CASSEYGGAQVTQYF. The V call is TRBV25-1, the J call TRBJ2-3, with 8 bases lining up with TRBD2. The CDR3 has 15 residues. Germline V gene lookup returns CDR1 MGHDK and CDR2 SYGVNS. V was pared by 0 bases and J by 9 bases, with 8 bases of the junction left unmatched.

This chain uses TRBV10-3 with TRBJ2-7, with D perhaps TRBD2 (6 bases). The CDR3 runs to 14 residues. Germline values: CDR1 ENHRY, CDR2 SYGVKD. Trimming removed 4 bases from V and 2 bases from J, with 12 bases in between. The CDR3 loop is CAISGGATTYEQYF. The CDR3 DNA reads as TGTGCCATCAGTGGCGGGGCTACCACCTACGAGCAGTACTTC.

The rearrangement joins TRBV6-5 to TRBJ2-7; D might be TRBD1 (5 bases). CDR3 length: 16 amino acids. The V and J ends lost 0 bases and 0 bases respectively, with 12 bases between them. CDR1 is MNHEY, CDR2 SVGAGI, per germline. CDR3 loop: CASSYSKGSISYEQYF. The CDR3 DNA reads TGTGCCAGCAGTTACTCGAAGGGGTCAATCTCCTACGAGCAGTACTTC.

Notes on this clone: One end of the junction does not line up with germline, which may come from a read error. This chain connects TRBV25-1 to TRBJ2-7, with D maybe TRBD1 (6 bases). Germline V gene data show CDR1 as MGHDK and CDR2 as SYGVNS. The CDR3 spans 13 residues. In nucleotides, the CDR3 is TGTGCCAGCAGTGCCACAGGGTCCTACAAGCAGTACTTC. It is translated as CASSATGSYKQYF.

The chain is built from TRBV2 and TRBJ2-3; 16 nucleotides agree with TRBD2. This CDR3 comprises 16 residues. Germline CDR1 is SNHLY and CDR2 is FYNNEI. V lost 1 base and J lost 6; bases outside the gene matches: 1. CDR3 loop: CASSEGGLAGGDTQYF. The CDR3 coding sequence is TGTGCCAGCAGTGAAGGGGGACTAGCGGGAGGGGATACGCAGTATTTT.

The gene calls are TRBV14 and TRBJ2-2; unclear D gene. There are 13 residues in the CDR3. V was shortened by 1 base and J by 7 bases, with 7 bases between the two germline ends. Germline V gene sequence: CDR1 SGHDN, CDR2 FVKESK. This CDR3 reads CASSQVRSGELFF. CDR3 nucleotide sequence: TGTGCCAGCAGCCAAGTGAGAAGCGGGGAGCTGTTTTTT.

The genes are TRBV6-1 and TRBJ2-1; possible D gene TRBD1, 5 bases. This CDR3 contains 15 residues. Germline CDR1 reads MNHNS; CDR2 reads SASEGT. V shed 2 bases and J shed 3 bases, with 11 bases lying between them. The DNA for the CDR3 is TGTGCCAGCAGTGAAAGTCAGGGCGGCTACAATGAGCAGTTCTTC. It encodes CASSESQGGYNEQFF.

The rearrangement uses TRBV7-9 and TRBJ1-3; TRBD1 matches 8 bases. After removal of 5 bases from V and 9 bases from J, the junction contained 9 bases not matched to a gene. This CDR3 is built from 14 residues. Germline assignment: CDR1 SEHNR and CDR2 FQNEAQ (reference sequence). Written as DNA, the CDR3 is TGTGCCAGCAGCCCCGGACAGGGCCTTGGCACCATATATTTT. As protein: CASSPGQGLGTIYF. The variable domain in full, completed from reference TRBV7-9 and TRBJ1-3, reads DTGVSQNPRHKITKRGQNVTFRCDPISEHNRLYWYRQTLGQGPEFLTYFQNEAQLEKSRLLSDRFSAERPKGSFSTLEIQRTEQGDSAMYLCASSPGQGLGTIYFGEGSWLTVV.